The next 31 T cell receptor beta chains were all read from a single sample in a study of siplizumab effects on memory and regulatory T cells. Measured with immunoSEQ multiplex PCR; TCRdb has only the in-frame clones, and not every one. Seen here are approximately 110,000 clones, roughly 91% observed once, and the top ten hold about 0.32%. The sample consisted of CD4+ T cells sorted from blood. These TCRs come from a human donor in good health.

This rearrangement joins TRBV7-9 to TRBJ2-1, with 8 bases identical to TRBD2. Germline assignment: CDR1 SEHNR and CDR2 FQNEAQ (reference sequence). CDR3 length: 16 amino acids. The junction had 17 bases not matched to a gene; V was cut back by 10 bases and J by 6 bases. The CDR3 loop reads CATAPERLAIANEQFF. In DNA form, the CDR3 reads TGTGCCACCGCTCCGGAAAGACTAGCGATTGCCAATGAGCAGTTCTTC.

The chain combines TRBV19 with TRBJ1-6, with D maybe TRBD1 (5 bases). CDR1 and CDR2 (germline): LNHDA, SQIVND (reference sequence). Trimming pared 1 base from V and 5 bases from J, leaving 6 bases between. The CDR3 has 14 amino acids. This CDR3 is CASSIGQNNSPLHF. The CDR3 coding sequence is TGTGCCAGTAGTATAGGACAGAATAATTCACCCCTCCACTTT.

CDR3 DNA sequence: TGTGCCAGCTCACCTATCGACAGGGGGGATGAAAAACTGTTTTTT. Amino acid sequence: CASSPIDRGDEKLFF. The V call is TRBV18, the J call TRBJ1-4; 9 nucleotides agree with TRBD1. CDR1 is KGHSH, CDR2 LQKENI, per germline. The CDR3 loop spans 15 amino acids. Unmatched junction bases numbered 5, after V lost 3 bases and J lost 6 bases.

This chain connects TRBV19 to TRBJ1-5; 10 bases line up with TRBD1. The CDR3 covers 15 residues. In germline, CDR1 is LNHDA, CDR2 SQIVND (reference sequence). With V trimmed by 5 bases and J by 1 base, 2 bases remained unmatched. CDR3 sequence: CASSVTGGSNQPQHF. CDR3 sequence (DNA): TGTGCCAGTAGTGTGACAGGGGGCAGCAATCAGCCCCAGCATTTT.

The chain uses TRBV4-2 and TRBJ1-2, with 8 bases identical to TRBD1. The CDR3 extends over 15 amino acids. V gave up 1 base and J gave up 6 bases; unmatched junction bases: 7. The V gene's germline CDR1 is LGHNA and CDR2 YNFKEQ. DNA for the CDR3: TGTGCCAGCAGCCAAGTTCCGGACAGGGTTAATGGCTACACCTTC. Its protein is CASSQVPDRVNGYTF.

This clone was observed once. The J gene is TRBJ2-7, the V gene TRBV2; D is possibly TRBD2 (7 bases). This CDR3 has 15 residues. Germline V gene data show CDR1 as SNHLY and CDR2 as FYNNEI. Trimming cost V 7 bases and J 5 bases, with 21 bases left between them. The CDR3 spells CASKGGAGVVNEQYF. CDR3 bases: TGTGCCAGCAAGGGGGGGGCGGGAGTCGTTAACGAGCAGTACTTC.

As for this clone: One junction end disagrees with the germline gene, perhaps due to a read error. This chain uses TRBV7-7 with TRBJ2-1; 12 positions agree with TRBD2. Germline CDR1 SSHAT, CDR2 FNYEAQ (reference sequence). The CDR3 consists of 15 residues. CDR3 coding DNA: TGTGCTAGCAGCTCTCTAGGACTAGCGGGAAATGAGCAGTTCTTC. Translating gives CASSSLGLAGNEQFF.

This chain's CDR3 is CASSQALRDKAYNEQFF. CDR3 DNA: TGTGCCAGCAGCCAAGCCCTCCGGGACAAGGCTTACAATGAGCAGTTCTTC. This chain links TRBV4-2 with TRBJ2-1, with a weak D call TRBD1 (6 bases). CDR1 and CDR2 from the germline V gene are LGHNA and YNFKEQ. Trimming cost V 1 base and J 4 bases, with 17 bases left between them. The CDR3 spans 17 residues.

This clone came up once. A read error may account for a junction end that differs from germline. The chain combines TRBV18 with TRBJ2-3; 10 bases match TRBD1. The CDR3 is 12 amino acids. Germline lookup yields CDR1 KGHSH and CDR2 LQKENI. The CDR3 spells CASSPGTGAIIF. CDR3 sequence (DNA): TGTGCCAGCTCACCAGGGACAGGGGCCATCATTTTT.

The genes are TRBV9 and TRBJ2-4, with 7 bases aligning to TRBD1. V lost 5 bases, J lost 8 bases, and 4 bases stayed unmatched. Germline V lookup: CDR1 SGDLS, CDR2 YYNGEE. CDR3 length equals 12 residues. The DNA of the CDR3 is TGTGCCAGCAGTCGACAGGGAGACATTCAGTACTTC. It is translated as CASSRQGDIQYF.

The J gene is TRBJ1-2, the V gene TRBV11-2; TRBD1 might be the D (6 bases). This CDR3 has 15 amino acids. Looked up from germline, CDR1 is SGHAT and CDR2 is FQNNGV. Trimming shortened V by 0 bases and J by 8 bases, and 16 bases separated the two germline ends. The chain's CDR3 is CASSLDPGAGDGYTF. The CDR3 DNA reads as TGTGCCAGCAGCTTAGATCCAGGGGCAGGGGACGGCTACACCTTC.

The chain joins TRBV5-1 to TRBJ1-4, with TRBD1 identical over 10 bases. This CDR3 has 15 amino acids. Germline trimming cut 4 bases from V and 5 bases from J; bases unmatched to any gene: 5. From germline, CDR1 is SGHRS and CDR2 YFSETQ. CDR3 bases: TGCGCCAGCAGCCTCGGGACAGGGGTGAATGAAAAACTGTTTTTT. Its translation is CASSLGTGVNEKLFF.

The J gene is TRBJ1-4, the V gene TRBV10-3; a possible D gene is TRBD1 (6 bases). Trimming cost V 0 bases and J 2 bases, with 10 bases left between them. CDR1 is ENHRY, CDR2 SYGVKD, per germline. The CDR3 runs 16 residues. The CDR3, as DNA: TGTGCCATCAGTGAGTCGCAGGGGAGGACTAATGAAAAACTGTTTTTT. The encoded protein is CAISESQGRTNEKLFF.

V is TRBV4-1 and J is TRBJ1-3; unclear D gene. The CDR3 covers 14 residues. Germline V gene lookup returns CDR1 MGHRA and CDR2 YSYEKL. The germline V and J ends were trimmed by 4 bases and 8 bases, with 15 bases remaining between them. The CDR3 DNA sequence: TGCGCCAGCAGCCCCGTCGGTCTCGGAGACACCATATATTTT. This sequence encodes CASSPVGLGDTIYF.

The sample holds a few counts of this clone. The V call is TRBV11-2, the J call TRBJ2-2; 7 bases agree with TRBD1. Germline lookup yields CDR1 SGHAT and CDR2 FQNNGV. V was clipped by 4 bases and J by 1 base; unmatched bases: 6. This CDR3 has 16 residues. CDR3 sequence reads: CASSSYRDRNTGELFF. CDR3 DNA: TGTGCCAGCAGCTCATACCGGGACAGGAACACCGGGGAGCTGTTTTTT.

This clone was picked up one time. The rearrangement links TRBV7-8 to TRBJ2-3, with TRBD2 matching over 8 bases. The germline gives CDR1 SGHVS, CDR2 FQNEAQ. V lost 2 bases, J lost 2 bases, and 9 bases stayed unmatched. The CDR3 totals 17 residues. CDR3 in amino acids: CASSLILRGGVTDTQYF. As DNA, the CDR3 is TGTGCCAGCAGCTTAATCTTACGGGGGGGAGTCACAGATACGCAGTATTTT.

This clone was seen only a few times. CDR3 sequence: CASSSTGNTEAFF. CDR3 coding DNA: TGTGCCAGCAGCTCGACAGGGAACACTGAAGCTTTCTTT. The gene calls are TRBV7-9 and TRBJ1-1; tentative D call: TRBD1 (6 bases). CDR3 size: 13 residues. Germline V gene sequence: CDR1 SEHNR, CDR2 FQNEAQ (reference sequence). V lost 4 bases to trimming and J lost 1 base, with 7 bases between them. Based on the CDR3 plus reference TRBV7-9 and TRBJ1-1, the full variable domain is DTGVSQNPRHKITKRGQNVTFRCDPISEHNRLYWYRQTLGQGPEFLTYFQNEAQLEKSRLLSDRFSAERPKGSFSTLEIQRTEQGDSAMYLCASSSTGNTEAFFGQGTRLTVV.

This chain uses TRBV19 with TRBJ2-6; TRBD1 aligns across 8 bases. The CDR3 covers 17 residues. V gave up 2 bases and J gave up 3 bases; unmatched junction bases: 6. CDR1 and CDR2 from the germline V gene are LNHDA and SQIVND (reference sequence). The chain's CDR3 is CASSIPTGDRGANVLTF. The CDR3 nucleotides read TGTGCCAGTAGTATACCGACAGGGGATCGTGGGGCCAACGTCCTGACTTTC.

This chain joins TRBV5-1 and TRBJ2-3, with TRBD2 matching 7 bases. CDR1 and CDR2 from the germline V gene are SGHRS and YFSETQ. J gave up 2 bases and V 1 base, and 4 bases lay outside the gene matches. The CDR3 has 15 residues. CDR3 sequence reads: CASSLSGANTDTQYF. The CDR3 DNA sequence: TGCGCCAGCAGCTTGAGCGGGGCGAACACAGATACGCAGTATTTT.

This chain joins TRBV6-6 and TRBJ2-5; D not certain. Germline V CDR1 and CDR2: MNHNY, SVGAGI (reference sequence). The CDR3 has 12 residues. The V end was cut by 11 bases, the J end by 1 base, with 11 bases between. The CDR3 loop reads CAYGQVQETQYF. The CDR3 DNA reads TGTGCCTATGGGCAGGTCCAAGAGACCCAGTACTTC.

The CDR3 DNA follows: TGTGCCAGCAGTATGAGGGAGTTGTCCTACGAGCAGTACTTC. Its protein is CASSMRELSYEQYF. The chain recombines TRBV7-9 with TRBJ2-7; TRBD2 might be the D (5 bases). The CDR3 totals 14 residues. Germline V lookup: CDR1 SEHNR, CDR2 FQNEAQ (reference sequence). Trimming stripped 6 bases from V and 1 base from J, with 13 bases between.

J is TRBJ2-5 and V is TRBV27, with 11 nucleotides matching TRBD1. The J call may be faulty, since TRBJ2-7 better matches the DNA end. Germline V gene sequence: CDR1 MNHEY, CDR2 SMNVEV (reference sequence). This CDR3 region has 14 residues. The CDR3 protein is CASRRTGGFNEQYF. The CDR3 nucleotides are TGTGCCAGCAGGAGGACAGGGGGCTTTAACGAGCAGTACTTC.

The chain joins TRBV5-4 to TRBJ2-1, with 11 bases lining up with TRBD2. The CDR3 sequence is 15 residues long. V lost 4 bases and J lost 4; bases outside the gene matches: 4. Germline CDR1 SGHNT, CDR2 YYREEE (reference sequence). The CDR3 region is CASSGGTSGYNEQFF. The CDR3 coding sequence is TGTGCCAGCAGCGGCGGGACTAGCGGATACAATGAGCAGTTCTTC.

The J gene is TRBJ2-3, the V gene TRBV6-1; 13 bases fit TRBD2. Germline V gene lookup returns CDR1 MNHNS and CDR2 SASEGT. The CDR3 is 15 amino acids. Trimming cost V 4 bases and J 7 bases; bases outside gene matches: 5. CDR3 sequence (DNA): TGTGCCAGCAGTGCCACTAGCGGGGGGGGGAATACGCAGTATTTT. It translates to CASSATSGGGNTQYF.

V and J are TRBV11-3 and TRBJ2-5; 8 bases match TRBD2. The CDR3 consists of 18 residues. Losses at the gene ends were 2 bases for V and 2 bases for J; bases not matched to a gene: 13. Per germline, CDR1 SGHNT and CDR2 YENEEA. CDR3 sequence reads: CASSLFNWIREGQETQYF. As DNA, the CDR3 is TGTGCCAGCAGCTTATTTAATTGGATACGGGAGGGGCAAGAGACCCAGTACTTC.

This chain joins TRBV7-8 and TRBJ1-5; no clear D. Germline V CDR1 and CDR2: SGHVS, FQNEAQ. The CDR3 is 16 residues long. The ends were cut back, 0 bases at V and 3 bases at J, with 12 bases in the middle. DNA of the CDR3: TGTGCCAGCAGCTTAGCGGTGGCAGTACTCAATCAGCCCCAGCATTTT. It translates to CASSLAVAVLNQPQHF.

The rearrangement uses TRBV9 and TRBJ2-5; 7 bases line up with TRBD2. The better agreement between TRBJ2-7 and the DNA end casts doubt on the J call. Looked up from germline, CDR1 is SGDLS and CDR2 is YYNGEE. CDR3 length equals 16 residues. In DNA form, the CDR3 reads TGTGCCAGCAGCGTATCGAGCCTAGCGGACTCCTACGAGCAGTACTTC. Residues: CASSVSSLADSYEQYF.

The chain carries TRBV15 and TRBJ1-2, with TRBD1 matching 8 bases. The CDR3 sequence is 14 residues long. The ends lost 0 bases at V and 7 bases at J; junction bases unmatched: 4. Germline V lookup: CDR1 LNHNV, CDR2 YYDKDF (reference sequence). The chain's CDR3 is CATSRDVTGGGYTF. The CDR3 DNA is TGTGCCACCAGCAGAGATGTCACAGGGGGTGGCTACACCTTC.

V gene TRBV5-1 combines with J gene TRBJ1-5, with TRBD1 matching 10 bases. J lost 6 bases, V lost 4 bases, and 4 bases had no gene match. The length of the CDR3 is 14 residues. The germline gives CDR1 SGHRS, CDR2 YFSETQ. CDR3 in DNA: TGCGCCAGCAGCCAGACAGGGGGCGGTCAGCCCCAGCATTTT. Translation gives CASSQTGGGQPQHF.

This clone has a single count. The V and J genes are TRBV7-2 and TRBJ1-2, with TRBD1 identical over 7 bases. V was clipped by 5 bases and J by 3 bases; unmatched bases: 6. This CDR3 has 14 residues. Germline-derived CDR1 and CDR2 are SGHTA and FQGNSA. As DNA, the CDR3 is TGTGCCAGCAGCACCGGCGGGACAGACTATGGCTACACCTTC. It specifies CASSTGGTDYGYTF.

The V call is TRBV18, the J call TRBJ1-1; D gene uncertain. Germline loops: CDR1 KGHSH, CDR2 LQKENI. V lost 7 bases to trimming and J lost 0 bases, with 12 bases between them. The CDR3 covers 14 residues. CDR3 nucleotides: TGTGCCAGCTACCCTAACAGTTTGAACACTGAAGCTTTCTTT. Its protein product is CASYPNSLNTEAFF.